These 31 T cell receptor beta chains came from one sample sequenced in a study of blood T cell repertoires in COVID-19. Using immunoSEQ multiplex PCR, the repertoire was profiled, and TCRdb retains in-frame clones only, with some absent. The table lists some 120,000 clones, about 82% of them singletons. The sequencing input was peripheral blood. These receptor sequences come from a human donor in a cohort sampled during active COVID-19.

The V call is TRBV5-4, the J call TRBJ2-1; D gene ambiguous. This CDR3 spans 14 amino acids. In germline, CDR1 is SGHNT, CDR2 YYREEE (reference sequence). The V end was cut by 0 bases, the J end by 5 bases, with 9 bases between. The CDR3 DNA sequence: TGTGCCAGCAGCTTGGATCCAGAAAACAATGAGCAGTTCTTC. Translating gives CASSLDPENNEQFF.

This chain uses TRBV25-1 with TRBJ1-2, with D unclear. Germline loops: CDR1 MGHDK, CDR2 SYGVNS. The germline V and J ends were trimmed by 2 bases and 5 bases, with 12 bases remaining between them. The CDR3 sequence is 14 residues long. The CDR3 spells CASSEEGPGYGYTF. In DNA form, the CDR3 reads TGTGCCAGCAGTGAAGAGGGCCCGGGGTATGGCTACACCTTC.

This sequence joins TRBV18 and TRBJ2-1, with 7 bases matching TRBD1. CDR1 and CDR2 from the germline V gene are KGHSH and LQKENI. The CDR3 runs 17 residues. Trimming took 2 bases from V and 4 from J; bases not matched to a gene: 11. The CDR3 region has the DNA TGTGCCAGCTCACCAACACTACAGGGGTTAAATTACAATGAGCAGTTCTTC. This gives the protein CASSPTLQGLNYNEQFF.

The chain combines TRBV30 with TRBJ2-7; D is possibly TRBD1 (5 bases). The CDR3 runs to 13 residues. With 7 bases removed from V and 0 bases from J, the gap between germline ends came to 13 bases. CDR1 is GTSNPN, CDR2 SVGIG, per germline (reference sequence). CDR3 amino acids: CAYEGVDSYEQYF. Written as DNA, the CDR3 is TGTGCCTACGAAGGGGTAGACTCCTACGAGCAGTACTTC.

The V call is TRBV30, the J call TRBJ2-7; D is possibly TRBD2 (5 bases). The CDR3 is made up of 14 amino acids. Germline V gene data show CDR1 as GTSNPN and CDR2 as SVGIG (reference sequence). V was pared by 5 bases and J by 2 bases, with 16 bases between. The CDR3 here is CAWGPRDPPYEQYF. In DNA, the CDR3 is TGTGCCTGGGGGCCCCGGGATCCACCCTACGAGCAGTACTTC.

This chain uses TRBV9 with TRBJ2-1, with TRBD1 as a possible D gene (6 bases). The CDR3 loop spans 15 amino acids. CDR1 and CDR2 from the germline V gene are SGDLS and YYNGEE. V gave up 3 bases and J gave up 1 base, with 11 bases separating them. The CDR3 DNA follows: TGTGCCAGCAGCGCCGACAGGACTTCCTACAATGAGCAGTTCTTC. This encodes CASSADRTSYNEQFF. Complete variable domain (other parts from reference TRBV9 and TRBJ2-1): DSGVTQTPKHLITATGQRVTLRCSPRSGDLSVYWYQQSLDQGLQFLIQYYNGEERAKGNILERFSAQQFPDLHSELNLSSLELGDSALYFCASSADRTSYNEQFFGPGTRLTVL.

The chain combines TRBV19 with TRBJ1-2, with D tentatively TRBD1 (5 bases). The CDR3 has 16 amino acids. Germline V lookup: CDR1 LNHDA, CDR2 SQIVND (reference sequence). The germline V and J ends were trimmed by 5 bases and 0 bases, with 16 bases remaining between them. CDR3 sequence reads: CASSFRAREANYGYTF. The DNA for the CDR3 is TGTGCCAGTAGTTTCCGCGCCAGGGAAGCTAACTATGGCTACACCTTC. The variable domain in full, completed from reference TRBV19 and TRBJ1-2, reads DGGITQSPKYLFRKEGQNVTLSCEQNLNHDAMYWYRQDPGQGLRLIYYSQIVNDFQKGDIAEGYSVSREKKESFPLTVTSAQKNPTAFYLCASSFRAREANYGYTFGSGTRLTVV.

The V call is TRBV28, the J call TRBJ1-1; 7 bases match TRBD1. The V segment lost 1 base and the J segment 0 bases; nucleotides outside the gene matches: 11. This CDR3 comprises 18 residues. Germline CDR1 is MDHEN and CDR2 is SYDVKM. The chain's CDR3 is CASSLLAGYRGMNTEAFF. CDR3 DNA sequence: TGTGCCAGCAGTTTATTGGCGGGTTACAGGGGCATGAACACTGAAGCTTTCTTT.

The V call is TRBV5-1, the J call TRBJ2-7; no firm D call. Germline V gene data show CDR1 as SGHRS and CDR2 as YFSETQ. Trimming stripped 0 bases from V and 3 bases from J, with 4 bases between. The CDR3 has 12 residues. This chain's CDR3 is CASSLDNYEQYF. The CDR3 DNA is TGCGCCAGCAGCTTGGACAACTACGAGCAGTACTTC.

The chain is built from TRBV12-3 or TRBV12-4 and TRBJ1-2; D might be TRBD1 (6 bases). Trimming stripped 7 bases from V and 5 bases from J, with 14 bases between. The CDR3 length is 13 residues. In DNA form, the CDR3 reads TGTGCCAGCAACTCCGGGACACTGTATGGCTACACCTTC. It codes for CASNSGTLYGYTF.

The chain combines TRBV27 with TRBJ2-3; 8 bases align to TRBD1. Germline V lookup: CDR1 MNHEY, CDR2 SMNVEV (reference sequence). With V trimmed by 5 bases and J by 4 bases, 8 bases remained unmatched. This CDR3 region has 15 residues. DNA for the CDR3: TGTGCCAGCAGTGCCTTCGGACAGGGAGCAGATACGCAGTATTTT. Protein product: CASSAFGQGADTQYF.

The chain links TRBV9 to TRBJ2-5, with 8 bases aligning to TRBD1. V lost 2 bases to trimming and J lost 1 base; unmatched junction nucleotides: 7. CDR3 length: 16 amino acids. Germline lookup yields CDR1 SGDLS and CDR2 YYNGEE. The CDR3 spells CASSVQGAWFQETQYF. The CDR3 DNA reads TGTGCCAGCAGCGTCCAGGGGGCTTGGTTCCAAGAGACCCAGTACTTC.

The chain combines TRBV2 with TRBJ1-2, with 9 bases identical to TRBD1. J lost 8 bases, V lost 5 bases, and 12 bases had no gene match. Germline V gene sequence: CDR1 SNHLY, CDR2 FYNNEI. The CDR3 is 15 amino acids. CDR3 in amino acids: CASSILTGGVRGYTF. CDR3 nucleotides: TGTGCCAGCAGTATCTTAACAGGGGGCGTCAGAGGCTACACCTTC. Full variable domain (missing parts from reference TRBV2 and TRBJ1-2): EPEVTQTPSHQVTQMGQEVILRCVPISNHLYFYWYRQILGQKVEFLVSFYNNEISEKSEIFDDQFSVERPDGSNFTLKIRSTKLEDSAMYFCASSILTGGVRGYTFGSGTRLTVV.

This sequence joins TRBV7-6 and TRBJ2-3; the match to TRBD2 covers 9 bases. This CDR3 is built from 19 residues. Germline trimming cut 2 bases from V and 4 bases from J; bases unmatched to any gene: 16. The germline V gene encodes CDR1 SGHVS and CDR2 FNYEAQ. The chain's CDR3 is CASSLSSQVGTSSSDTQYF. CDR3 coding DNA: TGTGCCAGCAGCTTATCCTCACAGGTGGGGACTAGCAGTTCAGATACGCAGTATTTT.

V gene TRBV5-1 combines with J gene TRBJ2-6; 10 nucleotides match TRBD1. V shed 4 bases, J shed 0 bases, and the junction held 4 bases outside the gene matches. The CDR3 loop spans 17 amino acids. Germline CDR1 and CDR2: SGHRS and YFSETQ. The CDR3 coding sequence is TGCGCCAGCAGCGCGGGACAGGGGTTCTCTGGGGCCAACGTCCTGACTTTC. Protein sequence: CASSAGQGFSGANVLTF. Complete variable domain (other parts from reference TRBV5-1 and TRBJ2-6): KAGVTQTPRYLIKTRGQQVTLSCSPISGHRSVSWYQQTPGQGLQFLFEYFSETQRNKGNFPGRFSGRQFSNSRSEMNVSTLELGDSALYLCASSAGQGFSGANVLTFGAGSRLTVL.

The CDR3 DNA sequence: TGTGCCAGCAGCTTAGATCGCACTAGCGGGAGGTTGAATGAGCAGTTCTTC. This codes for CASSLDRTSGRLNEQFF. The chain recombines TRBV11-2 with TRBJ2-1, with 12 nucleotides matching TRBD2. J gave up 7 bases and V 0 bases, and 7 bases lay outside the gene matches. The CDR3 has 17 amino acids. Germline values: CDR1 SGHAT, CDR2 FQNNGV.

This clone was picked up a small number of times. V is TRBV12-3 or TRBV12-4 and J is TRBJ1-2, with D unresolved. This CDR3 has 13 amino acids. The V end was cut by 3 bases, the J end by 6 bases, with 11 bases between. CDR3 protein: CASSFSDTNGYTF. The CDR3, as DNA: TGTGCCAGCAGTTTTAGCGACACGAATGGCTACACCTTC.

The chain carries TRBV7-3 and TRBJ2-7; a possible D gene is TRBD2 (5 bases). Trimming pared 5 bases from V and 2 bases from J, leaving 13 bases between. Germline assignment: CDR1 SGHTA and CDR2 FQGTGA. The CDR3 covers 14 residues. The CDR3 bases are TGTGCCAGCAGCGAGGGTCCCGGTCCCTACGAGCAGTACTTC. It is translated as CASSEGPGPYEQYF. Looking up the rest from reference TRBV7-3 and TRBJ2-7 gives the full variable domain: GAGVSQTPSNKVTEKGKYVELRCDPISGHTALYWYRQSLGQGPEFLIYFQGTGAADDSGLPNDRFFAVRPEGSVSTLKIQRTERGDSAVYLCASSEGPGPYEQYFGPGTRLTVT.

This clone was seen only once. The V call is TRBV11-2, the J call TRBJ1-1, with D maybe TRBD1 (6 bases). Trimming pared 6 bases from V and 3 bases from J, leaving 11 bases between. The CDR3 length is 13 residues. Looked up from germline, CDR1 is SGHAT and CDR2 is FQNNGV. The CDR3 DNA reads TGTGCCAGCAGGCGGGGGCGGGACACTGAAGCTTTCTTT. Translating it yields CASRRGRDTEAFF.

The chain uses TRBV27 and TRBJ2-1; D is perhaps TRBD1 (6 bases). V was clipped by 3 bases and J by 6 bases, with 9 bases between them. The CDR3 extends over 13 amino acids. Germline assignment: CDR1 MNHEY and CDR2 SMNVEV (reference sequence). For the CDR3, the DNA is TGTGCCAGCAGTTTCAGAGGGGGCAATGAGCAGTTCTTC. It codes for CASSFRGGNEQFF.

The V gene is TRBV11-2, the J gene TRBJ2-7; D is unresolved. Trimming removed 0 bases from V and 3 bases from J, with 12 bases in between. The CDR3 length is 15 residues. Germline CDR1 SGHAT, CDR2 FQNNGV. CDR3 sequence reads: CASSLDQSVYYEQYF. The DNA for the CDR3 is TGTGCCAGCAGCTTAGATCAATCAGTGTACTACGAGCAGTACTTC.

The CDR3 DNA follows: TGTGCCAGCAGCTTCGACAGCCTTATTGGCTATGGCTACACCTTC. It yields the protein CASSFDSLIGYGYTF. V gene TRBV5-4 combines with J gene TRBJ1-2; maybe TRBD1 (5 bases). V was shortened by 2 bases and J by 4 bases, with 15 bases between the two germline ends. This CDR3 region has 15 residues. The V gene's germline CDR1 is SGHNT and CDR2 YYREEE (reference sequence).

The rearrangement links TRBV6-5 to TRBJ2-7, with D tentatively TRBD1 (6 bases). The CDR3 length is 12 residues. Germline CDR1 and CDR2: MNHEY and SVGAGI. V was cut by 8 bases and J by 0 bases, with 8 bases left in between. This chain's CDR3 is CASLDSSYEQYF. Here the CDR3 DNA reads TGTGCCAGCCTGGACAGCTCCTACGAGCAGTACTTC.

V and J are TRBV2 and TRBJ2-5; D remains unclear. Germline CDR1 and CDR2: SNHLY and FYNNEI. V gave up 8 bases and J gave up 7 bases, with 17 bases separating them. The CDR3 is 13 residues long. The CDR3: CASLRLQTGTQYF. CDR3 nucleotide sequence: TGTGCCAGCCTCCGGCTGCAGACGGGGACCCAGTACTTC.

The chain joins TRBV19 to TRBJ2-7; TRBD2 matches 11 bases. Germline CDR1 and CDR2: LNHDA and SQIVND (reference sequence). The CDR3 runs to 15 residues. V lost 3 bases, J lost 4 bases, and 5 bases stayed unmatched. CDR3 protein: CASSIRRTSGYEQYF. The CDR3 region has the DNA TGTGCCAGTAGTATTCGACGGACTAGCGGGTACGAGCAGTACTTC.

This clone appeared once. The chain uses TRBV5-1 and TRBJ2-7; 10 bases line up with TRBD2. Trimming removed 6 bases from V and 5 bases from J; junction bases left unmatched: 11. The CDR3 extends over 15 amino acids. CDR1 SGHRS and CDR2 YFSETQ come from the germline V gene. The CDR3: CASTPWSSGSDEQYF. In nucleotides, the CDR3 is TGCGCCAGCACCCCGTGGTCTAGCGGGAGTGACGAGCAGTACTTC.

CDR3 protein: CASSPRARTANTEAFF. In nucleotides, the CDR3 is TGCGCCAGCAGCCCCCGGGCGAGGACAGCGAACACTGAAGCTTTCTTT. The V call is TRBV4-3, the J call TRBJ1-1, with D possibly TRBD1 on 6 matching bases. CDR3 size: 16 residues. V was clipped by 4 bases and J by 1 base, with 16 bases between them. The germline gives CDR1 LGHNA, CDR2 YSLEER.

This clone has just a few counts. The rearrangement joins TRBV11-2 to TRBJ2-3; D gene unclear. This CDR3 spans 14 amino acids. The ends were cut back, 5 bases at V and 3 bases at J, with 12 bases in the middle. From germline, CDR1 is SGHAT and CDR2 FQNNGV. The CDR3 DNA sequence: TGTGCCAGCAGCGGAGTACTAAGTACAGATACGCAGTATTTT. Translated: CASSGVLSTDTQYF.

V usage is TRBV30 and J usage is TRBJ1-2, with 7 bases identical to TRBD1. Unmatched junction bases numbered 4, after V lost 0 bases and J lost 6 bases. Germline-derived CDR1 and CDR2 are GTSNPN and SVGIG (reference sequence). This CDR3 is 13 amino acids long. CDR3 sequence: CAWSVSGGHGYTF. The CDR3 DNA is TGTGCCTGGAGTGTGTCAGGGGGACATGGCTACACCTTC.

Comments on this clone: At one boundary the junction diverges from the germline segment, which might be a read error. The V and J genes are TRBV27 and TRBJ1-2; tentative D call: TRBD1 (5 bases). CDR1 is MNHEY, CDR2 SMNVEV, per germline (reference sequence). The CDR3 contains 14 residues. CDR3 region: CASSFMRTHPSLAF. The CDR3 DNA sequence: TGTGCCAGCAGTTTTATGAGGACACATCCTTCGCTAGCCTTC.

This clone was found once. V gene TRBV28 combines with J gene TRBJ2-7; the match to TRBD1 covers 7 bases. This CDR3 is 12 amino acids long. The V gene's germline CDR1 is MDHEN and CDR2 SYDVKM. The J segment lost 9 bases and the V segment lost 8 bases, leaving 10 bases of the junction unmatched. The CDR3 nucleotides read TGTGCCAGCCGAGACAGGGTCTTTGGGCAGTACTTC. It translates to CASRDRVFGQYF.